A single sample is the source of the 14 T cell receptor beta chains below, sequenced in a study of T cells expressing NK-cell markers. TCRdb reprocessed the 5' RACE reads; each CDR3 protein has one entry and no DNA is given. Here the sample table reports almost 450,000 distinct CDR3 sequences. The sequenced material came from blood T cells: a sorted CD56 or NKG2C T cell subset, CD4+ or CD8+ T cells, or bulk PBMC T cells (not recorded which). The receptors were gathered from a woman between 18 and 75 years old in good health.

J is TRBJ2-2 and V is TRBV2; TCRdb proposes TRBD1, but this gene call is untestable without DNA. Germline values: CDR1 SNHLY, CDR2 FYNNEI. The CDR3 spans 15 residues. Here the CDR3 reads CASSDSGKMAGELFF.

The chain has TRBV4-3 and TRBJ1-3; the TCRdb D gene call, TRBD1, has no DNA to confirm it. Germline V gene lookup returns CDR1 LGHNA and CDR2 YSLEER. This CDR3 contains 18 residues. This CDR3 reads CASSQVWRGEPPGNTIYF.

The chain joins TRBV20-1 to TRBJ2-1; the D call from TCRdb, TRBD2, cannot be confirmed without DNA. CDR1 DFQATT and CDR2 SNEGSKA come from the germline V gene (reference sequence). The length of the CDR3 is 18 residues. CDR3 loop: CSAGRWTSGTASYNEQFF.

The gene calls are TRBV7-3 and TRBJ2-1; TCRdb outputs TRBD1, but without DNA this stays unchecked. This CDR3 is built from 13 residues. In germline, CDR1 is SGHTA, CDR2 FQGTGA. CDR3 region: CASRPGVGAEQFF.

The rearrangement uses TRBV30 and TRBJ1-3; TCRdb proposes TRBD1, but this gene call is untestable without DNA. CDR3 length: 16 residues. Germline CDR1 GTSNPN, CDR2 SVGIG (reference sequence). This chain's CDR3 is CAWSVGRRGRGNTIYF.

The V and J genes are TRBV20-1 and TRBJ2-5. Germline lookup yields CDR1 DFQATT and CDR2 SNEGSKA (reference sequence). The CDR3 contains 14 residues. The CDR3 reads CSAETPNLEETQYF.

This sequence joins TRBV6-2 or TRBV6-3 and TRBJ2-7. CDR1 is MNHEY and CDR2 is SVGEGT in the germline V gene. CDR3 length: 13 amino acids. The chain's CDR3 is CASSYGVSYEQYF.

CDR3: CASNEWDRGFFPNTGELFF. V usage is TRBV6-1 and J usage is TRBJ2-2; the TRBD1 assignment by TCRdb is unverifiable without DNA. The germline gives CDR1 MNHNS, CDR2 SASEGT. The CDR3 length is 19 residues.

This sequence joins TRBV7-2 and TRBJ1-1; the TRBD1 assignment by TCRdb is unverifiable without DNA. The germline gives CDR1 SGHTA, CDR2 FQGNSA. The CDR3 covers 15 residues. CDR3 region: CASSLDRTGRTEAFF. Full variable domain (rest looked up from reference TRBV7-2 and TRBJ1-1): GAGVSQSPSNKVTEKGKDVELRCDPISGHTALYWYRQSLGQGLEFLIYFQGNSAPDKSGLPSDRFSAERTGGSVSTLTIQRTQQEDSAVYLCASSLDRTGRTEAFFGQGTRLTVV.

The rearrangement joins TRBV20-1 to TRBJ1-5; the TCRdb call, TRBD1, lacks DNA for checking. There are 16 residues in the CDR3. The germline CDR1 and CDR2 sequences are DFQATT and SNEGSKA (reference sequence). This CDR3 is CSATPIAGRGNQPQHF.

The gene calls are TRBV20-1 and TRBJ1-3. Germline CDR1 DFQATT, CDR2 SNEGSKA (reference sequence). This CDR3 contains 13 residues. The CDR3 loop reads CSARVTSGNTIYF.

The chain has TRBV5-1 and TRBJ2-1. Germline CDR1 reads SGHRS; CDR2 reads YFSETQ. The CDR3 length is 14 residues. CDR3 amino acids: CASSLIGQNNEQFF. Looking up the rest from reference TRBV5-1 and TRBJ2-1 gives the full variable domain: KAGVTQTPRYLIKTRGQQVTLSCSPISGHRSVSWYQQTPGQGLQFLFEYFSETQRNKGNFPGRFSGRQFSNSRSEMNVSTLELGDSALYLCASSLIGQNNEQFFGPGTRLTVL.

J is TRBJ1-1 and V is TRBV7-2. Germline-derived CDR1 and CDR2 are SGHTA and FQGNSA. The CDR3 extends over 12 amino acids. CDR3 protein: CASSKPSLEAFF.

The chain uses TRBV29-1 and TRBJ2-2; the D call of TRBD1 rests on TCRdb alone, since no DNA is present to check it. Germline CDR1 SQVTM, CDR2 ANQGSEA. The length of the CDR3 is 14 residues. Here the CDR3 reads CSVTGTGDTGELFF.